This T cell receptor beta chain was identified in a study of T cell responses to AZD1222 COVID-19 vaccine. The germline V gene encodes CDR1 SSHAT and CDR2 FNYEAQ (reference sequence). The CDR3 consists of 17 residues. This clone has only a few counts. One end of the junction varies from germline; a read error may be responsible. TCRdb's copy holds only in-frame clones and misses some; the assay was immunoSEQ multiplex PCR. The top ten hold approximately 7.9% of the sample, which has about 110,000 clones, roughly 90% seen once. This specimen was peripheral blood, taken 28 days after the second AZD1222 dose. The origin of this receptor is an adult who received the AZD1222 COVID-19 vaccine. V and J are TRBV7-7 and TRBJ2-1, with 8 positions matching TRBD2. In DNA, the CDR3 is TGTGCTAGCAGCTTAGCGGCGGGAGGTCGACGGGACGATGAGCAGTTCTTC. This codes for CASSLAAGGRRDDEQFF.